This T cell receptor (beta chain) was identified in a study of blood T cell repertoires in COVID-19. The germline V gene has CDR1 SGHTA and CDR2 FQGTGA. The junction had 3 bases not matched to a gene; V was cut back by 3 bases and J by 5 bases. The CDR3 runs to 14 residues. The repertoire was sequenced with immunoSEQ multiplex PCR; TCRdb's copy has only in-frame clones and lacks some. The sample lists a few hundred thousand clones; roughly 80% were seen once. Individuals drawn from around 25 US areas were about 18 to 100 years old. Sequenced sample: PBMCs or T cells enriched from blood (not recorded which). The sequence came from a woman between 50 and 59 years old who had recovered from COVID-19. The V and J genes are TRBV7-3 and TRBJ2-1, with 8 bases identical to TRBD2. CDR3 in DNA: TGTGCCAGCAGCTTCGGTAGCGGGAACAATGAGCAGTTCTTC. Its translation: CASSFGSGNNEQFF. Variable domain in full (rest from reference TRBV7-3 and TRBJ2-1): GAGVSQTPSNKVTEKGKYVELRCDPISGHTALYWYRQSLGQGPEFLIYFQGTGAADDSGLPNDRFFAVRPEGSVSTLKIQRTERGDSAVYLCASSFGSGNNEQFFGPGTRLTVL.